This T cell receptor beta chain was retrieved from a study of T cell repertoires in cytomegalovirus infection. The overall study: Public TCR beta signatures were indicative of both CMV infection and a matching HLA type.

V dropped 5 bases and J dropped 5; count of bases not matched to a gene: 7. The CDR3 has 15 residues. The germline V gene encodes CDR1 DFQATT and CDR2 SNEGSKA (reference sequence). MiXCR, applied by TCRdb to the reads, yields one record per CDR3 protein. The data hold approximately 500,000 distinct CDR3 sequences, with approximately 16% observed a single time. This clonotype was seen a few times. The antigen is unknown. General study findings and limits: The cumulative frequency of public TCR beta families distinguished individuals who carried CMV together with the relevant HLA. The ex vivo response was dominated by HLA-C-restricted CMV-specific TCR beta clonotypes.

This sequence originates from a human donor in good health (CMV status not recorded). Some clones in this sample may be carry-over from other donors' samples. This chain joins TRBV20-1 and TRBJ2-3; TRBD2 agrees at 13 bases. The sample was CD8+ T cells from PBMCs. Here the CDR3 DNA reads TGCAGTGCTCCGGGACTAGCGGGGATAAGAGATACGCAGTATTTT. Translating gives CSAPGLAGIRDTQYF.